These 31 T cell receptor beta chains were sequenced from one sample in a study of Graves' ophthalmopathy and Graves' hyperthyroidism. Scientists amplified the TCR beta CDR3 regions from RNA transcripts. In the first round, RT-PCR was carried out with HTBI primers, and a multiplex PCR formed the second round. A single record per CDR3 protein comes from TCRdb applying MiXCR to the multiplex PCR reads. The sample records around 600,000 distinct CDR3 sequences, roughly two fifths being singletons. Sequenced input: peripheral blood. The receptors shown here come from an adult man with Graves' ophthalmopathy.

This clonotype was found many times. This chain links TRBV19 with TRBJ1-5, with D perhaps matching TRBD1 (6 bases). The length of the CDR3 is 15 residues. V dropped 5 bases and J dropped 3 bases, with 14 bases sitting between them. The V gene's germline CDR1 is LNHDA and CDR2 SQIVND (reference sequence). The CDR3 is CASSSLQGFNQPQHF. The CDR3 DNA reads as TGTGCCAGTAGTTCGTTACAGGGTTTCAATCAGCCCCAGCATTTT.

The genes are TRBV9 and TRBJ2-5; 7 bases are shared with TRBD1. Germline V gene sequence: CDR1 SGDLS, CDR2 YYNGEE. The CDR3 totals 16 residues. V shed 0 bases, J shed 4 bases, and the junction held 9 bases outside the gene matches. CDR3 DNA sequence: TGTGCCAGCAGCGTAGGGGTAGGGGGCGCGGGAGAGACCCAGTACTTC. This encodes CASSVGVGGAGETQYF. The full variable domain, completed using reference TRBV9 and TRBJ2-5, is DSGVTQTPKHLITATGQRVTLRCSPRSGDLSVYWYQQSLDQGLQFLIQYYNGEERAKGNILERFSAQQFPDLHSELNLSSLELGDSALYFCASSVGVGGAGETQYFGPGTRLLVL.

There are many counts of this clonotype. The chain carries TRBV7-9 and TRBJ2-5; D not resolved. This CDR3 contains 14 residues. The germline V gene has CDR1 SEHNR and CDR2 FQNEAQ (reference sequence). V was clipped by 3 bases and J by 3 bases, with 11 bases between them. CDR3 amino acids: CASSFPVGEETQYF. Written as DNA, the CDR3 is TGTGCCAGCAGCTTTCCGGTGGGCGAAGAGACCCAGTACTTC.

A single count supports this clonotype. The CDR3: CSARDAGKETQYF. As DNA, the CDR3 is TGCAGTGCTAGAGACGCGGGAAAAGAGACCCAGTACTTC. The chain links TRBV20-1 to TRBJ2-5; D is possibly TRBD2 (6 bases). There are 13 residues in the CDR3. V shed 0 bases and J shed 3 bases, with 8 bases lying between them. Germline V CDR1 and CDR2: DFQATT, SNEGSKA (reference sequence).

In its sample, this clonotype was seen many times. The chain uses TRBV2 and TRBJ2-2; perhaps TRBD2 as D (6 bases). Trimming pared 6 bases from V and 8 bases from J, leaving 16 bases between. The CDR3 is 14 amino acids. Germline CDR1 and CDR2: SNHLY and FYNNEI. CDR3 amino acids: CASSAGTPKGELFF. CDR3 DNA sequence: TGTGCCAGCAGCGCCGGGACTCCAAAAGGGGAGCTGTTTTTT.

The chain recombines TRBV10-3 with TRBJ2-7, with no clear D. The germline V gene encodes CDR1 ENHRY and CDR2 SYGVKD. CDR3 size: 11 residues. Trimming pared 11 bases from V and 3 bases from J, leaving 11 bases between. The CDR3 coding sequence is TGTGCCGGCGGACGGTACTACGAGCAGTACTTC. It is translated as CAGGRYYEQYF.

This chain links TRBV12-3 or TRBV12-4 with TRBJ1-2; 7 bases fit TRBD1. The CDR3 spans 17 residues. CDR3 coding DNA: TGTGCTAGTGGTTTGGGCCTCCTCCAGGGGGGTCTACGTGGCTACACCTTC. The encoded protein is CASGLGLLQGGLRGYTF.

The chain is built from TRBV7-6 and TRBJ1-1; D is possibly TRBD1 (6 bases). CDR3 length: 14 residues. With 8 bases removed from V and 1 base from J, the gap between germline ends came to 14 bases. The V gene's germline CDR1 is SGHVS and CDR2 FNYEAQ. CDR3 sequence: CASREGGGNTEAFF. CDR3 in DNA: TGTGCCAGCCGGGAGGGGGGGGGGAACACTGAAGCTTTCTTT.

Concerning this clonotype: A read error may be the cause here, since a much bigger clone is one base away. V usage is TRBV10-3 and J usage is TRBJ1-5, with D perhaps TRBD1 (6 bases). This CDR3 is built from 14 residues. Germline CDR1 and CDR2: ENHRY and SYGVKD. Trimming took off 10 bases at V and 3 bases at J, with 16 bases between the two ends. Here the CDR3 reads CASRQGFDNQPQHF. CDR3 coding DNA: TGTGCCAGCAGGCAGGGGTTTGACAATCAGCCCCAGCATTTT.

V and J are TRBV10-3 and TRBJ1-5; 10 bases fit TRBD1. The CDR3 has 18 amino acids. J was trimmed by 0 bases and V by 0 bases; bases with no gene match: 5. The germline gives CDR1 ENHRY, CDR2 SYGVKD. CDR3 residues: CAISESDRGFYSNQPQHF. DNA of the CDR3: TGTGCCATCAGTGAGTCGGACAGGGGGTTTTATAGCAATCAGCCCCAGCATTTT.

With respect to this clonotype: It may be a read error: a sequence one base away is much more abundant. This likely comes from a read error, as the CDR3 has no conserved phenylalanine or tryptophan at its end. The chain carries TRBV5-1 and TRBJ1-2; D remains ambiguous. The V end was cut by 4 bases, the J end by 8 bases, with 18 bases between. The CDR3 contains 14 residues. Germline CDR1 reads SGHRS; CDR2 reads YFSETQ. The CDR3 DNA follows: TGCGCCAGCAGCCAGGCCGACGGGAGCTGGGGCTACACCGTC. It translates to CASSQADGSWGYTV.

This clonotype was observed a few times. The CDR3 bases are TGTGCCAGCAGTCCGCCGGGACAGGCACCCTACGAGCAGTACTTC. It specifies CASSPPGQAPYEQYF. This chain joins TRBV6-4 and TRBJ2-7; 8 nucleotides agree with TRBD1. Germline V gives CDR1 MRHNA, CDR2 SNTAGT. The CDR3 spans 15 residues. The ends lost 5 bases at V and 2 bases at J; junction bases unmatched: 8.

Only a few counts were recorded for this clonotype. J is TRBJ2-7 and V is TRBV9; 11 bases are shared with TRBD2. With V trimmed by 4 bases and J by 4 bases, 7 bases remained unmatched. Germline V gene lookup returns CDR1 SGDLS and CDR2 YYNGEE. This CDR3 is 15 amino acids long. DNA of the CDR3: TGTGCCAGCAGCCCAACCGGGACTAGCGGATACGAGCAGTACTTC. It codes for CASSPTGTSGYEQYF.

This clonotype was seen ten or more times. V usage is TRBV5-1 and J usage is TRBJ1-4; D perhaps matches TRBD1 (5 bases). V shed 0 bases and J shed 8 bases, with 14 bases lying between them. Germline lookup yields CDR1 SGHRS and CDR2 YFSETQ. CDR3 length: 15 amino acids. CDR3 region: CASSLVGRADEKLFF. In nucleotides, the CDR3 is TGCGCCAGCAGCTTGGTGGGCAGGGCGGACGAAAAACTGTTTTTT.

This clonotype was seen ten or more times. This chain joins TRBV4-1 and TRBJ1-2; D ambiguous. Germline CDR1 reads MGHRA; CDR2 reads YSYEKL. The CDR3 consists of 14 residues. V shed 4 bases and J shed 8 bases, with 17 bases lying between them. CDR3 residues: CASSPPSGLGGYTF. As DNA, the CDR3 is TGCGCCAGCAGCCCACCTTCGGGATTAGGGGGCTACACCTTC.

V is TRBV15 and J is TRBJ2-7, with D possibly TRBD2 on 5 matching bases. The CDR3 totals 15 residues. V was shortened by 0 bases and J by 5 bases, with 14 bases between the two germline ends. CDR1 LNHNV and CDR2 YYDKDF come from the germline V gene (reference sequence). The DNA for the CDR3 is TGTGCCACCAGCAGAGATGGTGGTGGGAGTGACGAGCAGTACTTC. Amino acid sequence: CATSRDGGGSDEQYF.

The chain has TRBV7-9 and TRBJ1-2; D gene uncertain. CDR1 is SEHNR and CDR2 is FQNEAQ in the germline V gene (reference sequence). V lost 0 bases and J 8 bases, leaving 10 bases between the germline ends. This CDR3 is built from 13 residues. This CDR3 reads CASSLARVGGYTF. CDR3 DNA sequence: TGTGCCAGCAGCTTAGCGCGGGTGGGCGGCTACACCTTC.

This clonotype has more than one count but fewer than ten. Here the CDR3 reads CAISYWEISNQPQHF. CDR3 nucleotide sequence: TGTGCCATCAGTTATTGGGAGATTAGCAATCAGCCCCAGCATTTT. The V gene is TRBV10-3, the J gene TRBJ1-5; D gene unclear. CDR1 and CDR2 from the germline V gene are ENHRY and SYGVKD. Trimming left V 5 bases short and J 0 bases short, with 11 bases between. The CDR3 is made up of 15 amino acids.

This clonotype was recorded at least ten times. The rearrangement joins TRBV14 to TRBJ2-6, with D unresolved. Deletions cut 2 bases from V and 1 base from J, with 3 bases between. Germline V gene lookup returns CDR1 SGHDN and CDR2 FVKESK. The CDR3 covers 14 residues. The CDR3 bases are TGTGCCAGCAGCCAAAGATCTGGGGCCAACGTCCTGACTTTC. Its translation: CASSQRSGANVLTF.

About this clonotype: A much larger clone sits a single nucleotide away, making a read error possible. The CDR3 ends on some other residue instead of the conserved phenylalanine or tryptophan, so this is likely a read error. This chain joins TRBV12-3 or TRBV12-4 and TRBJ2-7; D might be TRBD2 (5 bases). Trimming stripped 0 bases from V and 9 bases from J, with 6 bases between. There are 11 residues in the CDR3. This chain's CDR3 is CASSLAGRQYL. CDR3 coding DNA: TGTGCCAGCAGTTTAGCTGGGAGGCAGTACCTC.

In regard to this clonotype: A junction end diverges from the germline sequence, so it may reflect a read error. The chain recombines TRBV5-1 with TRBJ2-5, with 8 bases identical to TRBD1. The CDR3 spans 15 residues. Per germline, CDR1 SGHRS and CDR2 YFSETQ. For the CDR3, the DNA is TGCGCCAGCGGCTTGTCCCAGGGGGCGCGAGAGACCCAGTACTTC. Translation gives CASGLSQGARETQYF.

The CDR3 coding sequence is TGTGCCATCACCCAGGGGGGGGGCTATGGCTACACCTTC. It specifies CAITQGGGYGYTF. The chain couples TRBV10-3 to TRBJ1-2; 7 bases line up with TRBD1. The ends lost 7 bases at V and 4 bases at J; junction bases unmatched: 6. Germline V gene data show CDR1 as ENHRY and CDR2 as SYGVKD. This CDR3 region has 13 residues.

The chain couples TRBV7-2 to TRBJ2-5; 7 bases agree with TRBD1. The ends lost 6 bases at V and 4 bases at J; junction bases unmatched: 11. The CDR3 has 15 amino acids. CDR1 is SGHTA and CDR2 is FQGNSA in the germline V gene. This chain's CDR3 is CASSPMVSGGETQYF. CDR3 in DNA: TGTGCCAGCAGTCCGATGGTGTCAGGGGGAGAGACCCAGTACTTC.

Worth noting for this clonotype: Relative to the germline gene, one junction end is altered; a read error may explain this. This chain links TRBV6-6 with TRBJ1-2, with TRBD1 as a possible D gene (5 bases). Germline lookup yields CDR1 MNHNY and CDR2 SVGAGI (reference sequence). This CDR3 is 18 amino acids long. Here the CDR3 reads CAISFSTGTELANYGYTF. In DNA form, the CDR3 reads TGTGCCATCAGTTTCTCCACCGGGACGGAGTTAGCTAACTATGGCTACACCTTC.

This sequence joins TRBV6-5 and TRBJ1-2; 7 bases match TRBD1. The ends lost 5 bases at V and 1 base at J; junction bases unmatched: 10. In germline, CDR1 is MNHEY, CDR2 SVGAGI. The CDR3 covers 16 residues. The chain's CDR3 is CASSGVGGEVNYGYTF. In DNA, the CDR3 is TGTGCCAGCAGTGGTGTAGGGGGCGAAGTTAACTATGGCTACACCTTC.

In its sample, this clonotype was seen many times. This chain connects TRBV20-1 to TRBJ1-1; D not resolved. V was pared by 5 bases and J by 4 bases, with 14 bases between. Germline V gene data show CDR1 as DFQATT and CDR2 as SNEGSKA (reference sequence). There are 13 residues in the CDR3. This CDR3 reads CSACLSLGTEAFF. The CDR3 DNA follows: TGCAGTGCTTGTCTCAGTCTAGGCACTGAAGCTTTCTTT.

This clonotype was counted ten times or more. The DNA for the CDR3 is TGTGCCAGCAGCCCCGGACGGGACCATGAAAAACTGTTTTTT. Translating gives CASSPGRDHEKLFF. This chain connects TRBV7-9 to TRBJ1-4, with D perhaps matching TRBD1 (5 bases). The CDR3 has 14 amino acids. Looked up from germline, CDR1 is SEHNR and CDR2 is FQNEAQ (reference sequence). V lost 5 bases to trimming and J lost 6 bases, with 13 bases between them.

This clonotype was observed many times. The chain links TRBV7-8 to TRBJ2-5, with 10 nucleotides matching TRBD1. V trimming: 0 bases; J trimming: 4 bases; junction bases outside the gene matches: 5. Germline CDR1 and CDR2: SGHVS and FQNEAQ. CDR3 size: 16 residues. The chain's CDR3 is CASSLAGTGEIETQYF. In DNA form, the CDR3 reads TGTGCCAGCAGCTTAGCAGGGACAGGGGAGATAGAGACCCAGTACTTC.

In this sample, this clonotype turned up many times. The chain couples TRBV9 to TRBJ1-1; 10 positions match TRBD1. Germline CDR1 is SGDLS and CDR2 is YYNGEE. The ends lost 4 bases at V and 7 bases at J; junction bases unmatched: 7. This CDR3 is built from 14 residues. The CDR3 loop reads CASSPLGQGGEAFF. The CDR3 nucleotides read TGTGCCAGCAGCCCGCTCGGACAGGGGGGTGAAGCTTTCTTT.

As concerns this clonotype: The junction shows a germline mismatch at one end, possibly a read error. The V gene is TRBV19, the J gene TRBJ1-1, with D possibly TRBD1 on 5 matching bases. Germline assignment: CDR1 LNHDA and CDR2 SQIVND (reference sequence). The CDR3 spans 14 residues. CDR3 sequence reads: CASSISQIGTEASF. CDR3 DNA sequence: TGTGCCAGTAGTATATCACAGATTGGGACTGAAGCTTCCTTT.

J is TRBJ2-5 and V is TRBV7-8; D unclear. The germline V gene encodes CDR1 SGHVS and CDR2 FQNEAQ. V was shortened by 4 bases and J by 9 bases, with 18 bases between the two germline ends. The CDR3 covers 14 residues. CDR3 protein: CASSSRFMDQPQYF. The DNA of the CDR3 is TGTGCCAGCAGCTCCCGTTTTATGGATCAGCCCCAGTACTTC.